This T cell receptor (beta chain) was captured in a study of blood T cell repertoires in COVID-19. Across the whole study: Samples taken during acute and convalescent COVID-19 were collected in the United States, Italy and Spain. In each case, the material was cDNA or gDNA derived from T cells, B-cell-depleted T cells, or PBMCs.

The CDR3 runs 16 residues. V lost 2 bases and J lost 3; bases outside the gene matches: 8. CDR1 SEHNR and CDR2 FQNEAQ come from the germline V gene (reference sequence). Authors' analysis steps: Estimated nucleated cell counts came from reference gene primer amplification. The assay was immunoSEQ multiplex PCR, and TCRdb's table has in-frame clones only and misses some. V, J and clone size were drawn from that table, and D and trimming were deduced from the DNA. Among 40,000 to 45,000 clones listed, under 90% were seen once. The origin of this receptor is a man aged 50-59 years with active COVID-19. The specimen was peripheral blood. This chain connects TRBV7-9 to TRBJ2-7; 9 bases agree with TRBD1. CDR3 DNA sequence: TGTGCCAGCAGCTTAACGGCCGGACAGGGGATCTACGAGCAGTACTTC. Protein: CASSLTAGQGIYEQYF. Full variable domain (remainder filled in from reference TRBV7-9 and TRBJ2-7): DTGVSQNPRHKITKRGQNVTFRCDPISEHNRLYWYRQTLGQGPEFLTYFQNEAQLEKSRLLSDRFSAERPKGSFSTLEIQRTEQGDSAMYLCASSLTAGQGIYEQYFGPGTRLTVT.